The TCR beta chain under discussion was sequenced for a study of cytomegalovirus exposure and HLA in healthy donors. In germline, CDR1 is LNHNV, CDR2 YYDKDF (reference sequence). The trim removed 10 bases at V and 5 bases at J, leaving 11 bases unmatched. This CDR3 is 14 amino acids long. The method was immunoSEQ multiplex PCR; TCRdb's version includes in-frame clones alone and lacks a portion of them. The top ten hold around 0.88% of the sample, which has 250,000 to 400,000 clones, roughly 86% seen once. This receptor was obtained from a man aged 25-40 years in good health and CMV-seronegative. The genes are TRBV15 and TRBJ1-1, with 9 bases identical to TRBD1. Sequences were obtained from PBMCs. In nucleotides, the CDR3 is TGTGCCATAAGATTGCGGGACAGGGAAACTGAAGCTTTCTTT. This sequence encodes CAIRLRDRETEAFF.